Listed here are 15 T cell receptor beta chains from one sample, sequenced in a study of blood T cell repertoires in COVID-19 (dated by TCRdb to 2019 to 2021). Library method: the immunoSEQ multiplex PCR assay. Not all clones reach the TCRdb copy of this immuneACCESS table, which keeps in-frame sequences only. Checked studies attribute under half of the gap to unresolved V genes and leave the rest unexplained. This sample lists 150,000 or so clones; about 73% were detected once. The ten largest clonotypes hold 1.5% to 2% of the sample. Sequencing input: peripheral blood. The source of these receptors is an elderly man with acute or convalescent COVID-19.

The chain carries TRBV29-1 and TRBJ2-2; 9 positions match TRBD2. CDR1 is SQVTM and CDR2 is ANQGSEA in the germline V gene. The CDR3 contains 14 residues. The CDR3 region has the DNA TGCAGTGCCCGGCGGGGGGGGAACACCGGGGAGCTGTTTTTT. This translates into CSARRGGNTGELFF.

The chain is built from TRBV11-2 and TRBJ2-5, with 9 bases aligning to TRBD1. The CDR3 runs 15 residues. Germline CDR1 SGHAT, CDR2 FQNNGV. The trim removed 5 bases at V and 5 bases at J, leaving 9 bases unmatched. CDR3 in amino acids: CASSPRTGVKETQYF. CDR3 nucleotides: TGTGCCAGCAGCCCCCGGACAGGGGTAAAGGAGACCCAGTACTTC.

This clone was counted only a few times. The rearrangement joins TRBV7-2 to TRBJ1-5, with 8 bases aligning to TRBD1. The V and J ends lost 4 bases and 6 bases, in that order; junction bases with no gene match: 11. Germline CDR1 and CDR2: SGHTA and FQGNSA. The CDR3 length is 16 residues. CDR3 nucleotide sequence: TGTGCCAGCAGCTCTCACCAGACAGGGGCCGTTCAGCCCCAGCATTTT. Translated, it gives CASSSHQTGAVQPQHF.

V and J are TRBV6-5 and TRBJ2-5, with 11 bases that match TRBD2. CDR1 is MNHEY and CDR2 is SVGAGI in the germline V gene. With 5 bases clipped from V and 1 base from J, the junction kept 3 bases outside the gene matches. The CDR3 has 15 amino acids. The CDR3 is CASSTGLAVQETQYF. CDR3 DNA: TGTGCCAGCAGTACGGGACTAGCGGTCCAAGAGACCCAGTACTTC.

Only a few counts were recorded for this clone. The chain recombines TRBV5-8 with TRBJ1-6; 8 bases are a match to TRBD1. The junction had 7 bases not matched to a gene; V was cut back by 4 bases and J by 7 bases. CDR3 length equals 15 residues. Germline CDR1 SGHTS, CDR2 YDEGEE. CDR3 sequence: CASSGGDRTNSPLHF. The CDR3 DNA reads as TGTGCCAGCAGCGGGGGGGACAGGACCAATTCACCCCTCCACTTT. Full variable domain (remainder filled in from reference TRBV5-8 and TRBJ1-6): EAGVTQSPTHLIKTRGQQATLRCSPISGHTSVYWYQQALGLGLQFLLWYDEGEERNRGNFPPRFSGRQFPNYSSELNVNALELEDSALYLCASSGGDRTNSPLHFGNGTRLTVT.

V and J are TRBV5-1 and TRBJ2-2; perhaps TRBD2 as D (6 bases). CDR1 and CDR2 from the germline V gene are SGHRS and YFSETQ. V lost 5 bases to trimming and J lost 4 bases, with 18 bases between them. This CDR3 contains 16 residues. The CDR3 loop reads CASRRTKETGTGELFF. CDR3 nucleotide sequence: TGCGCCAGCAGGCGGACTAAGGAAACGGGCACCGGGGAGCTGTTTTTT.

The genes are TRBV5-1 and TRBJ2-3; 7 nucleotides align to TRBD2. This CDR3 spans 15 amino acids. The germline V gene has CDR1 SGHRS and CDR2 YFSETQ. V was clipped by 4 bases and J by 4 bases; unmatched bases: 9. Here the CDR3 reads CASSPDAGESDTQYF. DNA of the CDR3: TGCGCCAGCAGCCCCGACGCGGGAGAGTCAGATACGCAGTATTTT.

V usage is TRBV29-1 and J usage is TRBJ1-2; a possible D gene is TRBD1 (5 bases). Trimming removed 5 bases from V and 2 bases from J, with 12 bases in between. CDR3 length: 13 amino acids. Germline V lookup: CDR1 SQVTM, CDR2 ANQGSEA. The CDR3 sequence is CSVSQGSNYGYTF. DNA for the CDR3: TGCAGCGTTAGCCAGGGATCCAACTATGGCTACACCTTC.

The chain combines TRBV10-3 with TRBJ2-1; D perhaps matches TRBD2 (5 bases). This CDR3 is 14 amino acids long. The ends were cut back, 10 bases at V and 2 bases at J, with 15 bases in the middle. CDR1 is ENHRY and CDR2 is SYGVKD in the germline V gene. CDR3 in amino acids: CATCPPGTYNEQFF. The CDR3 DNA is TGTGCCACCTGCCCCCCGGGGACCTACAATGAGCAGTTCTTC.

V gene TRBV6-1 combines with J gene TRBJ1-1; TRBD1 is a possible D gene (6 bases). CDR1 MNHNS and CDR2 SASEGT come from the germline V gene. V was shortened by 0 bases and J by 11 bases, with 19 bases between the two germline ends. The CDR3 runs 15 residues. The CDR3 spells CASSEALSAGAKAFF. The CDR3 DNA is TGTGCCAGCAGTGAAGCCCTTTCGGCAGGGGCGAAGGCTTTCTTT.

The chain couples TRBV28 to TRBJ1-1; no definite D call. CDR1 and CDR2 (germline): MDHEN, SYDVKM. Trimming left V 7 bases short and J 3 bases short, with 15 bases between. This CDR3 has 14 amino acids. The CDR3 region is CASTLEPGDTEAFF. The CDR3 nucleotides read TGTGCCAGCACCCTAGAACCCGGGGACACTGAAGCTTTCTTT.

This clone was picked up a small number of times. J is TRBJ1-1 and V is TRBV19; TRBD1 agrees at 11 bases. Germline V gene lookup returns CDR1 LNHDA and CDR2 SQIVND (reference sequence). The CDR3 is 15 amino acids. The junction had 9 bases not matched to a gene; V was cut back by 8 bases and J by 4 bases. CDR3 sequence (DNA): TGTGCCAGTCGGACAGGGGGCTCGTATGGCACTGAAGCTTTCTTT. The encoded protein is CASRTGGSYGTEAFF.

The chain employs TRBV10-3 and TRBJ2-7; the D gene is possibly TRBD1 (6 bases). V lost 3 bases to trimming and J lost 3 bases, with 6 bases between them. The CDR3 is 12 amino acids. CDR1 is ENHRY, CDR2 SYGVKD, per germline. The CDR3, as DNA: TGTGCCATCAGTGAACAGGGCTACGAGCAGTACTTC. Amino acids: CAISEQGYEQYF.

This clone was counted a few times. The gene calls are TRBV19 and TRBJ1-3; 9 positions match TRBD1. The V and J ends lost 3 bases and 4 bases, in that order; junction bases with no gene match: 7. Germline V gene data show CDR1 as LNHDA and CDR2 as SQIVND (reference sequence). The CDR3 extends over 16 amino acids. The CDR3 DNA is TGTGCCAGTAGTATTCCGGGACAGGGTTACGGAAACACCATATATTTT. This encodes CASSIPGQGYGNTIYF.

V is TRBV5-4 and J is TRBJ2-2; D is unclear. The CDR3 has 13 amino acids. The germline gives CDR1 SGHNT, CDR2 YYREEE (reference sequence). Trimming took 0 bases from V and 5 from J, leaving 5 bases between them. The DNA for the CDR3 is TGTGCCAGCAGCTTGGGCGGTACCGGGGAGCTGTTTTTT. The encoded protein is CASSLGGTGELFF.